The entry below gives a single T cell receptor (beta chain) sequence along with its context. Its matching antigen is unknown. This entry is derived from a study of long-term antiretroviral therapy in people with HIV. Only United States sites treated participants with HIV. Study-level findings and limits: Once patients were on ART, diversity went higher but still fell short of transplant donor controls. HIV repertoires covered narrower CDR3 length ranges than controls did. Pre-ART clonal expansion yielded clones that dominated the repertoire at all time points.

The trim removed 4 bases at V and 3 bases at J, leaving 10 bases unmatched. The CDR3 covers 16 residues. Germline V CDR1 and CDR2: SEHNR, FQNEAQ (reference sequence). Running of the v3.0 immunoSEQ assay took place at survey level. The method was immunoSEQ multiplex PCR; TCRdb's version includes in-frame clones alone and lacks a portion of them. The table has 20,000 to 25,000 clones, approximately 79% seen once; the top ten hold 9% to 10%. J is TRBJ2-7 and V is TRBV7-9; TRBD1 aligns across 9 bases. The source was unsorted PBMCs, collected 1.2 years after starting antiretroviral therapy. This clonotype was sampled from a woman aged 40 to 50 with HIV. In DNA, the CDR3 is TGTGCCAGCAGCTCGGCCGGACAGGGGTTCGGCTACGAGCAGTACTTC. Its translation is CASSSAGQGFGYEQYF. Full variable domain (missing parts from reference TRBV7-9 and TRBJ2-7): DTGVSQNPRHKITKRGQNVTFRCDPISEHNRLYWYRQTLGQGPEFLTYFQNEAQLEKSRLLSDRFSAERPKGSFSTLEIQRTEQGDSAMYLCASSSAGQGFGYEQYFGPGTRLTVT.